The TCR beta chain described here comes from a study of blood T cell repertoires in COVID-19. Study in general: Acute and convalescent COVID-19 samples came from the United States, Italy and Spain. PBMCs, B-cell-depleted T cells, or T cells were the source of the cDNA or gDNA that made up the material.

Clones were sequenced by immunoSEQ multiplex PCR, and TCRdb holds only the in-frame ones, with some missing. The sample consists of roughly 83,000 clones, roughly 86% of them appearing once. Germline V CDR1 and CDR2: SGDLS, YYNGEE. V lost 1 base to trimming and J lost 4 bases, with 14 bases between them. This CDR3 has 15 amino acids. The sequence came from a man aged 50 to 60 with active COVID-19. The rearrangement uses TRBV9 and TRBJ1-1, with D possibly matching TRBD1 (6 bases). Specimen: peripheral blood. The CDR3 protein is CASSVRGGAGTEAFF. The CDR3 DNA sequence: TGTGCCAGCAGCGTACGCGGGGGCGCCGGCACTGAAGCTTTCTTT. Looking up the rest from reference TRBV9 and TRBJ1-1 gives the full variable domain: DSGVTQTPKHLITATGQRVTLRCSPRSGDLSVYWYQQSLDQGLQFLIQYYNGEERAKGNILERFSAQQFPDLHSELNLSSLELGDSALYFCASSVRGGAGTEAFFGQGTRLTVV.